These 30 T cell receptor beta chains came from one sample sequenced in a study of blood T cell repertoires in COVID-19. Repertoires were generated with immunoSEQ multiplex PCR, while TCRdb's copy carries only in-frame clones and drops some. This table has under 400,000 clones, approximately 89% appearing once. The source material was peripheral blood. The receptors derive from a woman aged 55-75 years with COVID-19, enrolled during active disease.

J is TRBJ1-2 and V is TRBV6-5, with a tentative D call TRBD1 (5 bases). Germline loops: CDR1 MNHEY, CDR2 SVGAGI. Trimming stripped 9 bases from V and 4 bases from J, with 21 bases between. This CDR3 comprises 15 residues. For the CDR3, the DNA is TGTGCCAGTCTCCTGGGGGGGGGTTTCACCTATGGCTACACCTTC. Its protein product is CASLLGGGFTYGYTF.

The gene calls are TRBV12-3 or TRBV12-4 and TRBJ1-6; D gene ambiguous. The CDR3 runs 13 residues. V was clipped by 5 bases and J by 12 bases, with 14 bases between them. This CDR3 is CASSRTLFEPLHF. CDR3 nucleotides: TGTGCCAGCAGTCGAACTCTTTTCGAACCCCTCCACTTT.

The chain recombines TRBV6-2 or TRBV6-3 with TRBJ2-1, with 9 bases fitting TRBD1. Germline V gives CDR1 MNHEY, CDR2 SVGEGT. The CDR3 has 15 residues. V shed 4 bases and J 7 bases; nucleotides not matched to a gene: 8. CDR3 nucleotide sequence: TGTGCCAGCAGTTCAGGCGGGACAGGGTGGAATGAGCAGTTCTTC. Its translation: CASSSGGTGWNEQFF.

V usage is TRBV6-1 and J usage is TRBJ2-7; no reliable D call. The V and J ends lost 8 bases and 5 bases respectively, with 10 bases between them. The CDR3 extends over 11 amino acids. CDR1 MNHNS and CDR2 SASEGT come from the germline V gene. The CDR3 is CASGVMDEQYF. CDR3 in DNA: TGTGCCAGCGGAGTGATGGACGAGCAGTACTTC.

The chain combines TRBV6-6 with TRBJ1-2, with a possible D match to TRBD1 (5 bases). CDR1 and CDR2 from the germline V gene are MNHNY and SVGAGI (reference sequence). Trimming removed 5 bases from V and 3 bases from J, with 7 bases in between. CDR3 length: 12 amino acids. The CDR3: CASSDSYYGYTF. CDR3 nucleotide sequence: TGTGCCAGCAGTGACAGTTACTATGGCTACACCTTC.

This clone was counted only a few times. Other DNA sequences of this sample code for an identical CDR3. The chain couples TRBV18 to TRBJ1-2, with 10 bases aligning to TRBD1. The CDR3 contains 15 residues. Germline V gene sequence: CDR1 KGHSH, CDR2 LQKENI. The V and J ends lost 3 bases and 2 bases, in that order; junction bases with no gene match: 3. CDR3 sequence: CASSPWTGGNYGYTF. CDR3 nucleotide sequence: TGTGCCAGCTCACCCTGGACAGGGGGGAACTATGGCTACACCTTC.

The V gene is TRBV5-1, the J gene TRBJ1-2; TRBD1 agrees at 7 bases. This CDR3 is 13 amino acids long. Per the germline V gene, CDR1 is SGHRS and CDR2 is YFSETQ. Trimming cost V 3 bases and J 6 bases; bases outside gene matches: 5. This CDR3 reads CASSSKTGNGYTF. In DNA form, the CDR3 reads TGCGCCAGCAGCTCCAAGACAGGGAATGGCTACACCTTC.

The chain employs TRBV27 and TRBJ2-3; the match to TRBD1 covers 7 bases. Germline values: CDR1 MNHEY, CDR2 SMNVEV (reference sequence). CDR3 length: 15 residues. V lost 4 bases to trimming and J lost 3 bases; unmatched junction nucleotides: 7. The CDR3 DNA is TGTGCCAGCAGTTCCCGCGGACAGGCAACAGATACGCAGTATTTT. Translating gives CASSSRGQATDTQYF.

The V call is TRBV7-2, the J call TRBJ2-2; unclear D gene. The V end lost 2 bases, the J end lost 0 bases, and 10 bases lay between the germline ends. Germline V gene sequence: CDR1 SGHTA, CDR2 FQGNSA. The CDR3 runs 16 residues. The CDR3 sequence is CASSLFTVANTGELFF. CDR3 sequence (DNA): TGTGCCAGCAGCTTATTTACAGTCGCGAACACCGGGGAGCTGTTTTTT.

DNA of the CDR3: TGCGCCAGCAGAGCGGGGAATCCGGCAACTAATGAAAAACTGTTTTTT. Translation gives CASRAGNPATNEKLFF. The J gene is TRBJ1-4, the V gene TRBV5-1; D remains ambiguous. Germline V gene data show CDR1 as SGHRS and CDR2 as YFSETQ. Trimming stripped 5 bases from V and 0 bases from J, with 14 bases between. This CDR3 is 16 amino acids long.

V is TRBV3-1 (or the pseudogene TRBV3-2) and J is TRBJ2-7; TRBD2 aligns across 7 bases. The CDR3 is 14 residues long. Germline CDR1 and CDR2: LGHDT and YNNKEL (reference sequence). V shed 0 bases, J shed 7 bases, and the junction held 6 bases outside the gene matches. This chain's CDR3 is CASSQDWGGREQYF. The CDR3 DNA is TGTGCCAGCAGCCAAGATTGGGGGGGTCGGGAGCAGTACTTC.

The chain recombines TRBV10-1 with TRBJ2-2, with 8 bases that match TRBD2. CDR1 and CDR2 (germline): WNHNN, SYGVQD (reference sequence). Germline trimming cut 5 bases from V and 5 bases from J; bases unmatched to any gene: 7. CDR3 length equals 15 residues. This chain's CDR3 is CASSLGGAGTGELFF. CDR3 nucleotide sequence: TGCGCCAGCAGTCTCGGGGGGGCTGGGACCGGGGAGCTGTTTTTT.

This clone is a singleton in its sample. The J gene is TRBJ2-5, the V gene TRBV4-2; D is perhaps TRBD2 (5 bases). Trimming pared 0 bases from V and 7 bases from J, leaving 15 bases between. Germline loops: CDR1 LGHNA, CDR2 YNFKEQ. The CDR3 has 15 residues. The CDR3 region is CASSQELGGLGTQYF. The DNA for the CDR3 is TGTGCCAGCAGCCAAGAATTGGGCGGGCTGGGGACCCAGTACTTC.

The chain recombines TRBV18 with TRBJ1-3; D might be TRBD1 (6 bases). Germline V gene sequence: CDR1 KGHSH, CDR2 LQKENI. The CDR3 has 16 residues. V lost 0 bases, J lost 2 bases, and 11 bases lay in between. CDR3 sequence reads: CASSPPSGAAGNTIYF. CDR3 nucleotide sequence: TGTGCCAGCTCACCACCGTCAGGGGCTGCTGGAAACACCATATATTTT.

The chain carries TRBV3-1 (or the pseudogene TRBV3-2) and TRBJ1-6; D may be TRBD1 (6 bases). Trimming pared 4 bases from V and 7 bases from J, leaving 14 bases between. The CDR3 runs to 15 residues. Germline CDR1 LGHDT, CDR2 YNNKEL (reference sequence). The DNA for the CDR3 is TGTGCCAGCAGCCGGGGAACAGGGAAAAATTCACCCCTCCACTTT. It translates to CASSRGTGKNSPLHF.

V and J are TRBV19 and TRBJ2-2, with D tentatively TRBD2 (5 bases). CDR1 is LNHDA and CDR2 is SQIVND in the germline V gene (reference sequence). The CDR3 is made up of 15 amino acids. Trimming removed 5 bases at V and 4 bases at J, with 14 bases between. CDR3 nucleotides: TGTGCCAGTAGTCTTCTGGAGGCGGGCACCGGGGAGCTGTTTTTT. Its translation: CASSLLEAGTGELFF.

The CDR3 nucleotides are TGTGCCAGCGGGACAGGCCATAACTATGGCTACACCTTC. Translation: CASGTGHNYGYTF. J is TRBJ1-2 and V is TRBV28, with 8 bases aligning to TRBD1. Germline loops: CDR1 MDHEN, CDR2 SYDVKM. V shed 8 bases and J 1 base; nucleotides not matched to a gene: 3. The CDR3 is 13 amino acids.

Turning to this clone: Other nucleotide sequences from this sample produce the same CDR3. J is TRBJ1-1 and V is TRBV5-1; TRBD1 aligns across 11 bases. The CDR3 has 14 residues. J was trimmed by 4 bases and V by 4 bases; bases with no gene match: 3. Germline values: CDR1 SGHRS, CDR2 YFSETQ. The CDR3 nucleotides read TGCGCCAGCAGCCCTGGGACAGGGGGCACTGAAGCTTTCTTT. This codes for CASSPGTGGTEAFF.

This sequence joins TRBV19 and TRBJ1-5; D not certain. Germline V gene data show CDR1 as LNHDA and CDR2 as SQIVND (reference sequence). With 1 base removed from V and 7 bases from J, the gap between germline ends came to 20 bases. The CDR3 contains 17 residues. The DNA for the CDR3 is TGTGCCAGTAGTATAGCTCGGGGTCACCCCTTAGGACAGCCCCAGCATTTT. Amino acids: CASSIARGHPLGQPQHF.

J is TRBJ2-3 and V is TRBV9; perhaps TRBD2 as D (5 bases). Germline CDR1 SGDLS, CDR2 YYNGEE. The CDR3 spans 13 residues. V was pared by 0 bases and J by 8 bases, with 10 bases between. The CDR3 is CASSVGGRGTQYF. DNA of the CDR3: TGTGCCAGCAGCGTAGGTGGGAGAGGTACGCAGTATTTT.

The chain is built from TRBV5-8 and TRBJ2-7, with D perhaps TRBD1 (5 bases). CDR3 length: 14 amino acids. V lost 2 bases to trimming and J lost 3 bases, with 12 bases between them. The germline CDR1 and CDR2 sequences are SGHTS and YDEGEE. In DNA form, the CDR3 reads TGTGCCAGCAGCTTACGCAGGACAAGCTACGAGCAGTACTTC. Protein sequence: CASSLRRTSYEQYF.

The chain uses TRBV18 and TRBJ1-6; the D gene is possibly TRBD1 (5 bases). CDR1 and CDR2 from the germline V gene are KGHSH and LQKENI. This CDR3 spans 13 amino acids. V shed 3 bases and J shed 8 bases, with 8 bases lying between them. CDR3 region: CASSPSTDSPLHF. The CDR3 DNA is TGTGCCAGCTCACCCTCGACAGATTCACCCCTCCACTTT.

DNA for the CDR3: TGCGCCAGCAGCCCCCGGGACAGCTCTATGAACACTGAAGCTTTCTTT. Protein: CASSPRDSSMNTEAFF. The chain uses TRBV4-1 and TRBJ1-1, with TRBD1 identical over 7 bases. After removal of 4 bases from V and 0 bases from J, the junction contained 8 bases not matched to a gene. Per germline, CDR1 MGHRA and CDR2 YSYEKL. The CDR3 consists of 16 residues.

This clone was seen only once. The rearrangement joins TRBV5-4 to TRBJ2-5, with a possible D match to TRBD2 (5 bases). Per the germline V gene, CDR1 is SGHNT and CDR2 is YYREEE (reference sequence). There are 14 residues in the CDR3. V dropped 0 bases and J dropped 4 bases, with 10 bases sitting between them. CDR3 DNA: TGTGCCAGCAGCTTGGAGAGGGTCAGAGAGACCCAGTACTTC. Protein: CASSLERVRETQYF. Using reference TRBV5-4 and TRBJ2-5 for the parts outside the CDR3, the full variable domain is ETGVTQSPTHLIKTRGQQVTLRCSSQSGHNTVSWYQQALGQGPQFIFQYYREEENGRGNFPPRFSGLQFPNYSSELNVNALELDDSALYLCASSLERVRETQYFGPGTRLLVL.

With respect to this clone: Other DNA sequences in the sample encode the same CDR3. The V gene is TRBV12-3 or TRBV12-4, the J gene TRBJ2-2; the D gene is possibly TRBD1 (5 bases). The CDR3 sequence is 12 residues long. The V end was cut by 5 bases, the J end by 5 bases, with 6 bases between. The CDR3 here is CASSQGTGELFF. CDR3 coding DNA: TGTGCCAGCAGTCAGGGAACCGGGGAGCTGTTTTTT.

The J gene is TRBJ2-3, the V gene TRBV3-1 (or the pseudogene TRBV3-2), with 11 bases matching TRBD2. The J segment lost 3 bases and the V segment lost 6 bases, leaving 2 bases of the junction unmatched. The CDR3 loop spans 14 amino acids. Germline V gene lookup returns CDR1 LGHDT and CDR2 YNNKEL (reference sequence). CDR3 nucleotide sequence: TGTGCCAGCAGTATAGCGGGGGGGACAGATACGCAGTATTTT. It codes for CASSIAGGTDTQYF.

CDR3 in amino acids: CASSSDRVNTEAFF. The CDR3 nucleotides are TGCGCCAGCAGCTCAGACAGGGTGAACACTGAAGCTTTCTTT. The chain uses TRBV5-1 and TRBJ1-1; 7 bases are shared with TRBD1. The CDR3 has 14 amino acids. J gave up 0 bases and V 3 bases, and 2 bases lay outside the gene matches. Germline-derived CDR1 and CDR2 are SGHRS and YFSETQ.

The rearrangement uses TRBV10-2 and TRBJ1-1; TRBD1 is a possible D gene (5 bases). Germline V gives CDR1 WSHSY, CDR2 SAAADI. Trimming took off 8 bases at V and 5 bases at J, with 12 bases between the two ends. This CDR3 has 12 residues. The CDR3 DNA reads TGCGCCAGCCACCAGGGTCGAACTGAAGCTTTCTTT. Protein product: CASHQGRTEAFF.

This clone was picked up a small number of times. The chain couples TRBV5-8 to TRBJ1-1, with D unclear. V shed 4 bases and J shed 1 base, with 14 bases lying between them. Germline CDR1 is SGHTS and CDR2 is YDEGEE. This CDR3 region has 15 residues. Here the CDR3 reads CASSPGDYRNTEAFF. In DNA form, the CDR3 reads TGTGCCAGCAGCCCCGGAGACTACAGGAACACTGAAGCTTTCTTT.

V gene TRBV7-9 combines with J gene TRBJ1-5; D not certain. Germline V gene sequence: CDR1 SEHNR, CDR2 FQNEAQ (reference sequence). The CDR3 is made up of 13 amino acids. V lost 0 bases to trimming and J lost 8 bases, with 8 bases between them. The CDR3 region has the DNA TGTGCCAGCAGCTTAGCTAACTCAAAGCCCCAGCATTTT. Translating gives CASSLANSKPQHF.